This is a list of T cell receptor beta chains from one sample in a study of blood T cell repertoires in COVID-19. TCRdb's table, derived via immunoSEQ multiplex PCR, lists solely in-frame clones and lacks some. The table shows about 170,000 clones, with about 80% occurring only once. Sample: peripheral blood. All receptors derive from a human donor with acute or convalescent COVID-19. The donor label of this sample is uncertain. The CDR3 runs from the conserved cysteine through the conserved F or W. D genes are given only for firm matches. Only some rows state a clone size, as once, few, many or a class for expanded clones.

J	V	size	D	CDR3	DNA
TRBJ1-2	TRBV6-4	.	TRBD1	CASSPGTGGLYGYTF	TGTGCCAGCAGTCCAGGGACAGGGGGATTATATGGCTACACCTTC
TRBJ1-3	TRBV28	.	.	CASSSAGVQGNTIYF	TGTGCCAGCAGTTCCGCAGGGGTACAAGGAAACACCATATATTTT
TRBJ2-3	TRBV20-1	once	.	CSASSDSAVMTQYF	TGCAGTGCTAGTTCTGACTCCGCGGTGATGACGCAGTATTTT
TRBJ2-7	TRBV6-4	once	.	CASSDPRLSYEQYF	TGTGCCAGCAGTGACCCCAGACTTTCCTACGAGCAGTACTTC
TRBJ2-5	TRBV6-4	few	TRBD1	CASSAGTGGQETQYF	TGTGCCAGCAGTGCCGGGACAGGGGGCCAAGAGACCCAGTACTTC
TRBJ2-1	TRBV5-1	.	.	CASSLESLGEQFF	TGCGCCAGCAGCTTGGAAAGTCTTGGCGAGCAGTTCTTC
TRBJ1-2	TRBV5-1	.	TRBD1	CASSLVRGTGSQTGGYTF	TGCGCCAGCAGCTTGGTACGAGGGACAGGGTCTCAGACTGGTGGCTACACCTTC
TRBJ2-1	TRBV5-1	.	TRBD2	CASSPRTSNDEQFF	TGCGCCAGCAGCCCCCGGACTAGCAACGATGAGCAGTTCTTC
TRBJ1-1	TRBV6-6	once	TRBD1	CASSLPGQGALDTEAFF	TGTGCCAGCAGTCTACCGGGACAGGGGGCTTTGGACACTGAAGCTTTCTTT
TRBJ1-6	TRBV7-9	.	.	CASSLVGGQRGSPLHF	TGTGCCAGCAGCCTAGTAGGAGGCCAACGGGGATCACCCCTCCACTTT
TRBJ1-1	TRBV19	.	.	CASSIGPGENTEAFF	TGTGCCAGTAGTATAGGGCCGGGAGAGAACACTGAAGCTTTCTTT
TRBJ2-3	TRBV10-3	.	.	CAISRGGARTDTQYF	TGTGCCATCAGTCGTGGGGGGGCCCGCACAGATACGCAGTATTTT
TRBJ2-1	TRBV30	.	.	CAWSFRGSSYNEQFF	TGTGCCTGGAGTTTCCGGGGGAGCTCCTACAATGAGCAGTTCTTC
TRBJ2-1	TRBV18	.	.	CASLLGDSYNEQFF	TGTGCCAGCTTACTCGGGGATTCCTACAATGAGCAGTTCTTC
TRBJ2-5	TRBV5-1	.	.	CASSLGDTDVETQYF	TGCGCCAGCAGCTTGGGGGACACCGACGTAGAGACCCAGTACTTC
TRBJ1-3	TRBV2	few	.	CASRAGAPGNTIYF	TGTGCCAGCAGGGCTGGAGCCCCTGGAAACACCATATATTTT
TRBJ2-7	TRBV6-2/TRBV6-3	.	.	CASSPPLRREQYF	TGTGCCAGCAGCCCGCCTCTAAGAAGAGAGCAGTACTTC
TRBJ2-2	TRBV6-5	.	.	CASRALGELFF	TGTGCCAGCAGGGCCCTCGGGGAGCTGTTTTTT
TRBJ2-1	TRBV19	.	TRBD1	CASRDRGRWAEQFF	TGTGCCAGTAGGGACAGGGGGCGGTGGGCTGAGCAGTTCTTC
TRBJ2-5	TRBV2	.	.	CASSEGTGGGQETQYF	TGTGCCAGCAGTGAAGGGACGGGGGGCGGCCAAGAGACCCAGTACTTC
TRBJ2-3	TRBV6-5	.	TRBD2	CASSSEGSGVKGTQYF	TGTGCCAGCAGTTCCGAGGGGAGCGGGGTAAAGGGGACGCAGTATTTT
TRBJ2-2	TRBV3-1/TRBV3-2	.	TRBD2	CASSLDWRAGETNTGELFF	TGTGCCAGCAGCCTGGATTGGAGGGCGGGGGAAACGAACACCGGGGAGCTGTTTTTT
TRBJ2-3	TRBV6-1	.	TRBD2	CASSEALGGSGDSDTQYF	TGTGCCAGCAGTGAAGCGCTTGGGGGTAGCGGGGACTCAGATACGCAGTATTTT
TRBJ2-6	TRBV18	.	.	CASSPLTAGANVLTF	TGTGCCAGCTCACCACTTACGGCTGGGGCCAACGTCCTGACTTTC
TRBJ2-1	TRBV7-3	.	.	CASSLSGTSYNEQFF	TGTGCCAGCAGCTTAAGCGGGACGTCCTACAATGAGCAGTTCTTC
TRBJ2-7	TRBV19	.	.	CASSISPFSSVEQYF	TGTGCCAGTAGTATATCTCCCTTCTCGTCGGTCGAGCAGTACTTC
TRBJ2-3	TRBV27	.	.	CASSRVLSLTDTQYF	TGTGCCAGCAGCCGCGTTCTAAGCCTCACAGATACGCAGTATTTT
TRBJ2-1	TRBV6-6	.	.	CATGALADSEQFF	TGTGCCACCGGAGCTTTGGCGGATTCGGAGCAGTTCTTC
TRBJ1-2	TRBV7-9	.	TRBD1	CASSLGTGITYTF	TGTGCCAGCAGCTTAGGGACAGGGATAACCTACACCTTC
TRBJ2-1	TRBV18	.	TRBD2	CASSPILAGGNEQFF	TGTGCCAGCTCACCGATACTAGCGGGAGGGAATGAGCAGTTCTTC
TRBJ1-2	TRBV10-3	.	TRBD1	CAIRAPGTANYGYTF	TGTGCCATCAGGGCCCCGGGGACAGCTAACTATGGCTACACCTTC
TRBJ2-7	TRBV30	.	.	CAWRDGTYNYEQYF	TGTGCCTGGAGGGATGGGACTTACAACTACGAGCAGTACTTC
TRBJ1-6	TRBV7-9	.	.	CASSFGLGDSPLHF	TGTGCCAGCAGCTTTGGACTGGGTGATTCACCCCTCCACTTT
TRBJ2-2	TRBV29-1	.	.	CSVGLDRRTGELFF	TGCAGCGTTGGACTGGACAGACGCACCGGGGAGCTGTTTTTT
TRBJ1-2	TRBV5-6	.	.	CASSLVRNYGYTF	TGTGCCAGCAGCTTGGTCAGAAACTATGGCTACACCTTC
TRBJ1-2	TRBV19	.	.	CASSIETNYGYTF	TGTGCCAGTAGTATCGAGACTAACTATGGCTACACCTTC
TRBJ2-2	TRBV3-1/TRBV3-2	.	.	CASSTRSGVGTGELFF	TGTGCCAGCAGCACTAGATCTGGGGTAGGCACCGGGGAGCTGTTTTTT
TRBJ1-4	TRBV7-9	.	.	CASSDYRVTNEKLFF	TGTGCCAGCAGCGACTACAGGGTGACTAATGAAAAACTGTTTTTT
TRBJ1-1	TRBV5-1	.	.	CASTYRPGSENTEAFF	TGCGCCAGCACATATCGTCCAGGTTCCGAGAACACTGAAGCTTTCTTT
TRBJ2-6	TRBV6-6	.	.	CASCRQNSFSGANVLTF	TGTGCCAGCTGTCGCCAAAACTCATTCTCTGGGGCCAACGTCCTGACTTTC
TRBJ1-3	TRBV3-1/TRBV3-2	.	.	CASSAGPYPRGDTIYF	TGTGCCAGCAGCGCGGGGCCGTACCCTCGTGGGGACACCATATATTTT
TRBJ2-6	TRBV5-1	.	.	CASSLVGQSSGANVLTF	TGCGCCAGCAGCTTGGTGGGACAATCTTCTGGGGCCAACGTCCTGACTTTC
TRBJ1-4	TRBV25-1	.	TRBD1	CASSETGTATNEKLFF	TGTGCCAGCAGTGAGACCGGGACAGCAACTAATGAAAAACTGTTTTTT
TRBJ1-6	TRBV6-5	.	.	CASRWDFNSPLHF	TGTGCCAGCAGATGGGACTTCAATTCACCCCTCCACTTT
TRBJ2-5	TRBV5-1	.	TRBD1	CASSLAGDRGFPELTQYF	TGCGCCAGCAGCTTGGCCGGGGACAGGGGGTTCCCAGAATTGACCCAGTACTTC
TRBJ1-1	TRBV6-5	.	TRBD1	CASSQVTGGHTEAFF	TGTGCCAGCAGCCAAGTAACAGGGGGGCACACTGAAGCTTTCTTT
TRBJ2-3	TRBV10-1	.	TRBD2	CASSPGTSGYTDTQYF	TGCGCCAGCAGTCCCGGGACTAGCGGATACACAGATACGCAGTATTTT
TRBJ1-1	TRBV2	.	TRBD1	CASKSGGAFTEAFF	TGTGCCAGCAAATCAGGGGGCGCCTTCACTGAAGCTTTCTTT
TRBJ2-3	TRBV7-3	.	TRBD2	CASSLAGGKADTQYF	TGTGCCAGCAGCCTAGCGGGAGGGAAGGCAGATACGCAGTATTTT
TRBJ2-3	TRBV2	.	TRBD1	CASSDDRGLKDTQYF	TGTGCCAGCAGCGACGACAGGGGCCTTAAGGATACGCAGTATTTT
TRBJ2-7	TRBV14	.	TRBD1	CASSLPGTGLYEQYF	TGTGCCAGCAGCCTTCCCGGGACAGGGCTTTACGAGCAGTACTTC
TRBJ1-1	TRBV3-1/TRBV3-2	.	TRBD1	CASSQTGYTEAFF	TGTGCCAGCAGCCAGACAGGGTACACTGAAGCTTTCTTT
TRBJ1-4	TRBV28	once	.	CATGDREKLFF	TGTGCCACCGGTGATCGGGAAAAACTGTTTTTT
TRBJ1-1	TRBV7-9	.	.	CASSLDGGTLAEAFF	TGTGCCAGCAGCTTAGATGGGGGCACGTTGGCTGAAGCTTTCTTT
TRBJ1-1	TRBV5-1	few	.	CASSLDSNTEAFF	TGCGCCAGCAGCTTGGACAGCAACACTGAAGCTTTCTTT
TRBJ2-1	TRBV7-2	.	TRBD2	CASSEGWLAGGFRFF	TGTGCCAGCAGCGAGGGGTGGCTAGCGGGGGGGTTTAGGTTCTTC